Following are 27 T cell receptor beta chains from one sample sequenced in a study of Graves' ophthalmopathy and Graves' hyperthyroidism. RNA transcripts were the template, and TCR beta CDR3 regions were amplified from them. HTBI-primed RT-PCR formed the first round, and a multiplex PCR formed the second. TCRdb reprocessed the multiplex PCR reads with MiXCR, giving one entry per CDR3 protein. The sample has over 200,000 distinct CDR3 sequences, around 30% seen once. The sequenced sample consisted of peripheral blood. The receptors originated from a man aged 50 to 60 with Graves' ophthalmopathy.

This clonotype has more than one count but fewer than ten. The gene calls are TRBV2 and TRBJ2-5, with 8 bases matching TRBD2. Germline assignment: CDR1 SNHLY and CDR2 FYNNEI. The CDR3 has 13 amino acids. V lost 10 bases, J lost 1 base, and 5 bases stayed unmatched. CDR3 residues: CATVGTSQETQYF. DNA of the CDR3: TGTGCCACCGTAGGGACTAGCCAAGAGACCCAGTACTTC.

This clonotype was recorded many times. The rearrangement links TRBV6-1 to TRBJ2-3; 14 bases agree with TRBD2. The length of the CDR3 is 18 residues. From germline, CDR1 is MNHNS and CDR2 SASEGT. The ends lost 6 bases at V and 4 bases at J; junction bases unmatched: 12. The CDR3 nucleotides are TGTGCCAGCAGCGAACCGGGACTAGCGGGAGAGGGGGCAGATACGCAGTATTTT. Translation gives CASSEPGLAGEGADTQYF.

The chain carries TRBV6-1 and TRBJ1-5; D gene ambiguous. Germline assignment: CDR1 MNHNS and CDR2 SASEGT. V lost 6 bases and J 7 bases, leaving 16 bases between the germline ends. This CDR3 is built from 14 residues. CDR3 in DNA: TGTGCCAGCAGCGACGCAAGGGTAAACCAGCCCCAGCATTTT. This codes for CASSDARVNQPQHF.

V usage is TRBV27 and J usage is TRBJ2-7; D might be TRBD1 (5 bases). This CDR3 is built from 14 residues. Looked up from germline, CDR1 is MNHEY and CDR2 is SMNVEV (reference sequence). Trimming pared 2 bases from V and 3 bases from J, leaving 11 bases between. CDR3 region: CASSLKDINYEQYF. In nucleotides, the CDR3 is TGTGCCAGCAGTTTAAAGGACATAAACTACGAGCAGTACTTC.

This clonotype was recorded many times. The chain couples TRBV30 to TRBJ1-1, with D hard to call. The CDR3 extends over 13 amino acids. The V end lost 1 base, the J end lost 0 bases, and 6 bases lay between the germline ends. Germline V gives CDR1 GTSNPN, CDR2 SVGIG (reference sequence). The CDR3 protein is CAWSAGMNTEAFF. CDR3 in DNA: TGTGCCTGGAGTGCCGGGATGAACACTGAAGCTTTCTTT.

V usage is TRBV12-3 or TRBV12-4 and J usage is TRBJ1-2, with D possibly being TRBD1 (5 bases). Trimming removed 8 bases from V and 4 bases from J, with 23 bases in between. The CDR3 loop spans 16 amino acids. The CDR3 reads CASGPSKAGTIYGYTF. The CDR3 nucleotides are TGTGCCAGCGGCCCCTCGAAGGCTGGGACTATCTATGGCTACACCTTC.

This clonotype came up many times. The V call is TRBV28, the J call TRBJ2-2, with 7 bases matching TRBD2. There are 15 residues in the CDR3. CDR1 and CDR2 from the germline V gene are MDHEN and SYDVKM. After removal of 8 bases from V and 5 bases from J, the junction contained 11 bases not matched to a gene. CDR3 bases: TGTGCCAGCGCCTGGGCGGGAGTTAAAACCGGGGAGCTGTTTTTT. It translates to CASAWAGVKTGELFF.

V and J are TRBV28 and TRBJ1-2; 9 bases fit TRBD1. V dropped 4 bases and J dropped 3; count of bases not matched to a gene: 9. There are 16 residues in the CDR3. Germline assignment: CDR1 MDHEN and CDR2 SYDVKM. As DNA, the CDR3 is TGTGCCAGCAGTTCCCCGGAGGGACAGGGTGACTATGGCTACACCTTC. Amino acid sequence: CASSSPEGQGDYGYTF.

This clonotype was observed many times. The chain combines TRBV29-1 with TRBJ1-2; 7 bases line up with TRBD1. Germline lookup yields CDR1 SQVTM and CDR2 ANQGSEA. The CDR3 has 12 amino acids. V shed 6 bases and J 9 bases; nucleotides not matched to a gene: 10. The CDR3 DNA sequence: TGCAGCGTAGTGACAGGGACTATGCGCTACACCTTC. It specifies CSVVTGTMRYTF.

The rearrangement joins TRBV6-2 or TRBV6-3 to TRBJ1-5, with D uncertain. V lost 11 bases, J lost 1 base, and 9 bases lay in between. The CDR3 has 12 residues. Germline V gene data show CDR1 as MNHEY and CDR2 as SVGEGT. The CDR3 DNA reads TGTGCCCTCACGGGCAGCAATCAGCCCCAGCATTTT. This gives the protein CALTGSNQPQHF.

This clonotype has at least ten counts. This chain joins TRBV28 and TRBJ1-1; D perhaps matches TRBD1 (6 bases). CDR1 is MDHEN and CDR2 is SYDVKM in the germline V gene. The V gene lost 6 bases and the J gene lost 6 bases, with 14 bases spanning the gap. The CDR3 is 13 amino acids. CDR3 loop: CASSRHREAEAFF. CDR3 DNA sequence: TGTGCCAGCAGCCGCCACAGGGAGGCTGAAGCTTTCTTT. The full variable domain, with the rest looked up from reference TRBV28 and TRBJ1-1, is DVKVTQSSRYLVKRTGEKVFLECVQDMDHENMFWYRQDPGLGLRLIYFSYDVKMKEKGDIPEGYSVSREKKERFSLILESASTNQTSMYLCASSRHREAEAFFGQGTRLTVV.

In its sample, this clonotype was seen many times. The CDR3 DNA reads as TGTGCCAGCAGTACTCCGTACACCCTGGGACAGGGGAACCCCTACGAGCAGTACTTC. Its translation: CASSTPYTLGQGNPYEQYF. The chain joins TRBV28 to TRBJ2-7; 10 bases are a match to TRBD1. Germline CDR1 MDHEN, CDR2 SYDVKM. The V segment lost 5 bases and the J segment 2 bases; nucleotides outside the gene matches: 18. The CDR3 is 19 residues long.

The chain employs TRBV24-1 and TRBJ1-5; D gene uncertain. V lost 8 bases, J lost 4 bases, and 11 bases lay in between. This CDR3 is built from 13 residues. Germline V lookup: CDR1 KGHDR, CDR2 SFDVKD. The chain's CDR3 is CATNYGPNQPQHF. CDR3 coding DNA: TGTGCCACCAATTATGGACCTAATCAGCCCCAGCATTTT.

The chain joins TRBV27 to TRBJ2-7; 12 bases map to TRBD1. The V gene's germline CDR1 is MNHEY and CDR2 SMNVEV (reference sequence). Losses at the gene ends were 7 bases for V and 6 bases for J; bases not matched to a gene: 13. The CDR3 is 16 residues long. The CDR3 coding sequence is TGTGCCAGCAATGCCTTACCGGGACAGGGGGCAGCCGAGCAGTACTTC. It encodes CASNALPGQGAAEQYF.

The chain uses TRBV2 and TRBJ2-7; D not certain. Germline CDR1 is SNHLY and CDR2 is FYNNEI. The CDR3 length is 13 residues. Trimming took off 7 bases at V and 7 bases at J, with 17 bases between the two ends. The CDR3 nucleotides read TGTGCCAGCACCGGCTCCCGCCGTAGGGAGCAGTACTTC. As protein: CASTGSRRREQYF.

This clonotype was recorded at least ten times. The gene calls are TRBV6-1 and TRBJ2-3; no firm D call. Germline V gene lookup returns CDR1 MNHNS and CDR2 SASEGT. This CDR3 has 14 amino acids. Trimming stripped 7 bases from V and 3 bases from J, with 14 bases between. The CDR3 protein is CASTPKSPTDTQYF. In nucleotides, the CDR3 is TGTGCCAGCACCCCCAAAAGCCCTACAGATACGCAGTATTTT.

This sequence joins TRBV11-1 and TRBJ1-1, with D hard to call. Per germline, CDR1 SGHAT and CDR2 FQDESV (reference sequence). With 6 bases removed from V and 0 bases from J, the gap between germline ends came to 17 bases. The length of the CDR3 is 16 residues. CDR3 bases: TGTGCCAGCAGTCTAGTCCTGGTCCCGATGAACACTGAAGCTTTCTTT. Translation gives CASSLVLVPMNTEAFF. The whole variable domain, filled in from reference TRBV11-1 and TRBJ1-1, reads EAEVAQSPRYKITEKSQAVAFWCDPISGHATLYWYRQILGQGPELLVQFQDESVVDDSQLPKDRFSAERLKGVDSTLKIQPAELGDSAMYLCASSLVLVPMNTEAFFGQGTRLTVV.

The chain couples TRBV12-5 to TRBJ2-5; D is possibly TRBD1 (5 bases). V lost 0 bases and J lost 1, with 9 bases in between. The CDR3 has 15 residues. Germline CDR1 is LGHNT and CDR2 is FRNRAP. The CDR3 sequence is CASGLVHRFQETQYF. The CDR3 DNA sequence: TGTGCTAGTGGTTTGGTACACAGGTTCCAAGAGACCCAGTACTTC.

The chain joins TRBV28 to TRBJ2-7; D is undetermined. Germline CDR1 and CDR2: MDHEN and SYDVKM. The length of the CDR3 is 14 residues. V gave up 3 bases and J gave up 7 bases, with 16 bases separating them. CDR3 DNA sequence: TGTGCCAGCAGTTTGATTCGGCTGGGCCGAGAGCAGTACTTC. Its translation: CASSLIRLGREQYF.

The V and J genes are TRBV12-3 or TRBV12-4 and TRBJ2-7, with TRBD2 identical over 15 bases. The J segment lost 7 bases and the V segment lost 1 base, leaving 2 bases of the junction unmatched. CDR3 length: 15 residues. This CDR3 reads CASSLGGLAGGEQYF. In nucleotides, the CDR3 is TGTGCCAGCAGTTTAGGGGGACTAGCGGGAGGTGAGCAGTACTTC.

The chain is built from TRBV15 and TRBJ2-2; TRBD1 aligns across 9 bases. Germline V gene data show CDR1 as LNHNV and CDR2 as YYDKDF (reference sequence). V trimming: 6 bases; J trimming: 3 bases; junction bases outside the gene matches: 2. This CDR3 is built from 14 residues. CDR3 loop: CATRRDRDTGELFF. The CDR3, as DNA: TGTGCCACCAGACGGGACAGGGACACCGGGGAGCTGTTTTTT.

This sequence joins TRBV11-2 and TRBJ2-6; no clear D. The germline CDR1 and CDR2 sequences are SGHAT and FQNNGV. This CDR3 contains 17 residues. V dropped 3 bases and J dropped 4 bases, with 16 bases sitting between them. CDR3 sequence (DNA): TGTGCCAGCAGCTTTAGGGTCTTGTCGACCGGGGCCAACGTCCTGACTTTC. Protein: CASSFRVLSTGANVLTF.

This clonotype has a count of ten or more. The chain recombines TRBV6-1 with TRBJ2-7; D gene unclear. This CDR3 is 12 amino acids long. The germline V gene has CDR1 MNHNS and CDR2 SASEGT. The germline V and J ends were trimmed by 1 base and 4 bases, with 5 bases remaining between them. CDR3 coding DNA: TGTGCCAGCAGTGAAGTGCCTTACGAGCAGTACTTC. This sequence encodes CASSEVPYEQYF.

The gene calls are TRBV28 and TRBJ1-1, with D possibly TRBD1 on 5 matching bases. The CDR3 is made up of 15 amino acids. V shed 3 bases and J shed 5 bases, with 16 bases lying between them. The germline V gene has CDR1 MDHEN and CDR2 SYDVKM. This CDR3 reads CASSFPPQGKTEAFF. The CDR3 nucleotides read TGTGCCAGCAGTTTCCCCCCCCAGGGTAAGACTGAAGCTTTCTTT.

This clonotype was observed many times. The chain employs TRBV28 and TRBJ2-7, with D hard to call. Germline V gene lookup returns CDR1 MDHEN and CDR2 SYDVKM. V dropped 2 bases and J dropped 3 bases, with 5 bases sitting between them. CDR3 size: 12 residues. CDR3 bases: TGTGCCAGCAGTTTACAGCGCTACGAGCAGTACTTC. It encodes CASSLQRYEQYF.

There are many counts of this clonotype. CDR3 coding DNA: TGTGCCAGCAGTGAAGCGCCTACCGGGACAGCCGAAGCTTTCTTT. It encodes CASSEAPTGTAEAFF. The rearrangement uses TRBV6-1 and TRBJ1-1; 7 bases fit TRBD1. V dropped 0 bases and J dropped 8; count of bases not matched to a gene: 9. This CDR3 is built from 15 residues. Germline V gene sequence: CDR1 MNHNS, CDR2 SASEGT.

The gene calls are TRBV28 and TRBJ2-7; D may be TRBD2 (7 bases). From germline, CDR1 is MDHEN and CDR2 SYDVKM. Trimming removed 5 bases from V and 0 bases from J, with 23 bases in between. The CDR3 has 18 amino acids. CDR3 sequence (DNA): TGTGCCAGCAGTCCGTTCCGGAGGGGGGGCCCATACTCCTACGAGCAGTACTTC. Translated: CASSPFRRGGPYSYEQYF.